The clone carrying this T cell receptor (beta chain) was detected ten times or more. The sample belongs to a study of molecular identifiers for immune sequencing clone quantification. Isolation of naive CD8 T cells was achieved by sorting on a CD8+CD4-CCR7+CD45RA+ phenotype. Generation of bulk TCR libraries relied on previously described methods and listed TCR primers. TCRdb reprocessed the PCR reads with MiXCR, giving one entry per CDR3 protein. This table has about 510,000 distinct CDR3 sequences, less than 30% appearing once. The CDR3 has 15 residues. The germline V gene encodes CDR1 MDHEN and CDR2 SYDVKM. Trimming pared 1 base from V and 2 bases from J, leaving 9 bases between.

V and J are TRBV28 and TRBJ1-5; maybe TRBD1 (5 bases). The TCR was taken from a human donor in good health. Some libraries in this study had Jurkat cell RNA spiked in. Material: naive CD8+ T cells from blood, with Jurkat cell RNA spiked in. Subset described: FACS-sorted CD8+CD4-CCR7+CD45RA+ naive T cells. CDR3 in DNA: TGTGCCAGCAGTTTATATTTGACAGGCAATCAGCCCCAGCATTTT. It encodes CASSLYLTGNQPQHF. Full variable domain (outside the CDR3, taken from reference TRBV28 and TRBJ1-5): DVKVTQSSRYLVKRTGEKVFLECVQDMDHENMFWYRQDPGLGLRLIYFSYDVKMKEKGDIPEGYSVSREKKERFSLILESASTNQTSMYLCASSLYLTGNQPQHFGDGTRLSIL.